This T cell receptor beta chain originates from a study of cytomegalovirus exposure and HLA in healthy donors. This clone has only a few counts. Its antigen is not known. Study-wide results and caveats: A likely sequencing artifact accounted for one observed cluster of highly shared sequence variants.

PCR was performed using 60 Vbeta and 13 Jbeta primers. Libraries were prepared by immunoSEQ multiplex PCR; TCRdb keeps only in-frame clonotypes and omits some of them. Of some 90,000 clones in the sample, approximately 64% were seen once. Germline V lookup: CDR1 MNHNY, CDR2 SVGAGI (reference sequence). The CDR3 is 14 amino acids. V dropped 2 bases and J dropped 4 bases, with 6 bases sitting between them. The sequence derives from a boy aged 10-17 years in good health and CMV-seropositive. Sequenced: PBMCs. The rearrangement links TRBV6-6 to TRBJ1-6; D is perhaps TRBD1 (5 bases). CDR3 residues: CASSYRGYNSPLHF. The CDR3, as DNA: TGTGCCAGCAGTTACAGGGGTTATAATTCACCCCTCCACTTT.